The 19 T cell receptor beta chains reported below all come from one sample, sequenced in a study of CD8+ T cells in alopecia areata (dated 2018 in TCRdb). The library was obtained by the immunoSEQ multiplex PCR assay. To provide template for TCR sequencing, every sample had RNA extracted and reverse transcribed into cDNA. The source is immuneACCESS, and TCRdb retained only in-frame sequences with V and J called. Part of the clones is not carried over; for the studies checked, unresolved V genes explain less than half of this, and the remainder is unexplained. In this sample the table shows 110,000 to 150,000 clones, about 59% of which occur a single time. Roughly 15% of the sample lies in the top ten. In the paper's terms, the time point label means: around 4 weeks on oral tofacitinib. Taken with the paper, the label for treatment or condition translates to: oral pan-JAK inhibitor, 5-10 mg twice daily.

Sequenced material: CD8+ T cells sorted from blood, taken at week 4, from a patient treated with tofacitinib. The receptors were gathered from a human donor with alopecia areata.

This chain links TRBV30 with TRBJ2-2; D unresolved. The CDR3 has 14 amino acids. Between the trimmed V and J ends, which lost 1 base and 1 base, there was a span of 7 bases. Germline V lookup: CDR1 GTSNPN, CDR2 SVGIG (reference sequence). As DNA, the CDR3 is TGTGCCTGGAGTGCTGTAGGGAACACCGGGGAGCTGTTTTTT. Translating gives CAWSAVGNTGELFF.

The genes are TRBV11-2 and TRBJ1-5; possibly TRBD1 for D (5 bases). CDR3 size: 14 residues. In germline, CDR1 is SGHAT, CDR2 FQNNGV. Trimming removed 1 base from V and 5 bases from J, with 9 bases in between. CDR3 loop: CASSLGTPYQPQHF. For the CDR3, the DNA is TGTGCCAGCAGCTTAGGGACACCTTATCAGCCCCAGCATTTT. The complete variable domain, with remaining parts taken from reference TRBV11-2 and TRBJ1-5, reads EAGVAQSPRYKIIEKRQSVAFWCNPISGHATLYWYQQILGQGPKLLIQFQNNGVVDDSQLPKDRFSAERLKGVDSTLKIQPAKLEDSAVYLCASSLGTPYQPQHFGDGTRLSIL.

CDR3: CASSLSRGRGPYNEQFF. DNA for the CDR3: TGTGCCAGCAGTTTATCCCGAGGGCGGGGGCCTTACAATGAGCAGTTCTTC. The chain employs TRBV27 and TRBJ2-1, with a possible D match to TRBD2 (7 bases). V lost 0 bases to trimming and J lost 4 bases, with 16 bases between them. There are 17 residues in the CDR3. Germline CDR1 is MNHEY and CDR2 is SMNVEV (reference sequence).

The CDR3 here is CASSLDGQGNQPQHF. CDR3 coding DNA: TGTGCCAGCAGCTTAGACGGACAAGGCAATCAGCCCCAGCATTTT. The J gene is TRBJ1-5, the V gene TRBV11-2; D perhaps matches TRBD1 (5 bases). The CDR3 is 15 amino acids. Trimming stripped 0 bases from V and 2 bases from J, with 8 bases between. CDR1 is SGHAT, CDR2 FQNNGV, per germline.

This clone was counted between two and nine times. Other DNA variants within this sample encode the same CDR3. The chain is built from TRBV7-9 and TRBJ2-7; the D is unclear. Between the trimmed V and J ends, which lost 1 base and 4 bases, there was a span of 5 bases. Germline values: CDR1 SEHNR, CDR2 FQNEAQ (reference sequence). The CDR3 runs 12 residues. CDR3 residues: CASSLGSYEQYF. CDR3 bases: TGTGCCAGCAGCTTAGGCAGTTACGAGCAGTACTTC. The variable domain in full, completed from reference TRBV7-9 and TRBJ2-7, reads DTGVSQNPRHKITKRGQNVTFRCDPISEHNRLYWYRQTLGQGPEFLTYFQNEAQLEKSRLLSDRFSAERPKGSFSTLEIQRTEQGDSAMYLCASSLGSYEQYFGPGTRLTVT.

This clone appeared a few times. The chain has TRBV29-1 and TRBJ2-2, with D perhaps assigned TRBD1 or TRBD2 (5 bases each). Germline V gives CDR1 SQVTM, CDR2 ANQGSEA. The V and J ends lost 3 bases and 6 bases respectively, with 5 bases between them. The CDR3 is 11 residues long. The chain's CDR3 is CSVEGAGELFF. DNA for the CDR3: TGCAGCGTTGAGGGGGCCGGGGAGCTGTTTTTT.

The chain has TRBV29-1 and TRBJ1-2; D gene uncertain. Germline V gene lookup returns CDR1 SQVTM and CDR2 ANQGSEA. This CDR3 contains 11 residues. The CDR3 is CMGNTDYGYTF. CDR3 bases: TGCATGGGAAATACTGACTATGGCTACACCTTC.

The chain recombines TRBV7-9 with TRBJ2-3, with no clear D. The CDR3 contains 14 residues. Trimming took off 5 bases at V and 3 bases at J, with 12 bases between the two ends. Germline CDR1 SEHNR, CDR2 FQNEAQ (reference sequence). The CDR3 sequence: CASSPDGPTDTQYF. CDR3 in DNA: TGTGCCAGCAGCCCTGACGGGCCTACAGATACGCAGTATTTT.

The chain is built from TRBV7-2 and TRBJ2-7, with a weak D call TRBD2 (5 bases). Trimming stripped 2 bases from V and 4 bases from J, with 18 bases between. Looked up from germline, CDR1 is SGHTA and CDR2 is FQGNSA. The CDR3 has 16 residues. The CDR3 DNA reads TGTGCCAGCAGCTTACCCATCGGGAACGAGCGATACGAGCAGTACTTC. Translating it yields CASSLPIGNERYEQYF.

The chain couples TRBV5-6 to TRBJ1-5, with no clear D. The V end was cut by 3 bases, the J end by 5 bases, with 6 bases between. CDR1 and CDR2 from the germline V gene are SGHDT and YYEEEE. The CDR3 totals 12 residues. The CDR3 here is CASSYGYQPQHF. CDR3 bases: TGTGCCAGCAGCTACGGGTATCAGCCCCAGCATTTT.

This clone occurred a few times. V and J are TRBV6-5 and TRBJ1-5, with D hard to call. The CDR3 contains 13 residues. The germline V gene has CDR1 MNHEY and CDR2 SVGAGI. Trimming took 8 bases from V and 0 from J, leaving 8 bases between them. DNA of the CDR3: TGTGCCAGCCAGAAACATAGCAATCAGCCCCAGCATTTT. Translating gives CASQKHSNQPQHF.

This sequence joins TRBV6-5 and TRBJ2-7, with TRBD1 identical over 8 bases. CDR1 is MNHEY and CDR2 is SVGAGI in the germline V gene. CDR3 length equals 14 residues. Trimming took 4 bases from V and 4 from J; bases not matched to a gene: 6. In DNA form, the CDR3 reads TGTGCCAGCAGTTCGCAGGGGGCCGGTTACGAGCAGTACTTC. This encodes CASSSQGAGYEQYF.

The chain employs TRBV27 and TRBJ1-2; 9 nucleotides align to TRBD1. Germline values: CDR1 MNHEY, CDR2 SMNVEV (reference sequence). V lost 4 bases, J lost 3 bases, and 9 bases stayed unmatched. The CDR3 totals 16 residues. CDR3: CASSYLGTGRDYGYTF. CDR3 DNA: TGTGCCAGCAGTTACCTCGGGACAGGGAGAGACTATGGCTACACCTTC.

The DNA for the CDR3 is TGCGCCAGCAGCTTGACGGTGGCGGGTGAGCAGTACTTC. As protein: CASSLTVAGEQYF. The chain is built from TRBV5-1 and TRBJ2-7; tentatively, D is TRBD2 (5 bases). This CDR3 is built from 13 residues. The V end was cut by 1 base, the J end by 7 bases, with 12 bases between. Germline CDR1 SGHRS, CDR2 YFSETQ.

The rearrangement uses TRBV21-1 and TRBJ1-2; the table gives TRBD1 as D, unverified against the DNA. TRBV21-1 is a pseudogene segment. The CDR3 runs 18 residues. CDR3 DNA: TGTGCCAGCAGCAATTGGCTCAACAGGACAGGATTTAACTATGGCTACACCTTC. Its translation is CASSNWLNRTGFNYGYTF.

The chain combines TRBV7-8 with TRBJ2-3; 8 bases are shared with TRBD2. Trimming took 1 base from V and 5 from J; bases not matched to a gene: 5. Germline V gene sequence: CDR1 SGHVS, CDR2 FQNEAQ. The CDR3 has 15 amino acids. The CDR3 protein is CASSLDGGGLDTQYF. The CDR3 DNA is TGTGCCAGCAGCTTAGACGGGGGGGGGCTAGATACGCAGTATTTT.

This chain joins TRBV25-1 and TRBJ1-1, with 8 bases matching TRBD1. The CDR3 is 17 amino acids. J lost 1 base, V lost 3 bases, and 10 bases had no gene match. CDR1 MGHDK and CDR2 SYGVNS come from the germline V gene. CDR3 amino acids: CASSDPNTGTGNTEAFF. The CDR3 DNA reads TGTGCCAGCAGTGATCCTAACACCGGGACAGGGAACACTGAAGCTTTCTTT. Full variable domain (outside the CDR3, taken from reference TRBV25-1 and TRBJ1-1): EADIYQTPRYLVIGTGKKITLECSQTMGHDKMYWYQQDPGMELHLIHYSYGVNSTEKGDLSSESTVSRIRTEHFPLTLESARPSHTSQYLCASSDPNTGTGNTEAFFGQGTRLTVV.

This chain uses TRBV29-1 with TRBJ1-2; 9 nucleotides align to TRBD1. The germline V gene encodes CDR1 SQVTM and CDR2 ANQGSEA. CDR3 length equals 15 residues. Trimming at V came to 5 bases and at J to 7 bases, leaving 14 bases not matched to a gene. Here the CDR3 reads CSVIFLDRGYVGYTF. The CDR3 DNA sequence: TGCAGCGTTATTTTTCTGGACAGGGGTTATGTTGGCTACACCTTC.

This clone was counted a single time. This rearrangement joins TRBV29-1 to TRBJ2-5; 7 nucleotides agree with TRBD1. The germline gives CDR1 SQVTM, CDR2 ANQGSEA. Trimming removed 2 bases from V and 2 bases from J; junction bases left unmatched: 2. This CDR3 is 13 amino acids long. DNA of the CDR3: TGCAGCGTTGAAAGACAGGGACAAGAGACCCAGTACTTC. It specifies CSVERQGQETQYF.